Reported below is one T cell receptor (beta chain). The data were taken from a study of T cell responses to AZD1222 COVID-19 vaccine. Measured with immunoSEQ multiplex PCR; TCRdb has only the in-frame clones, and not every one. Here the sample spans 150,000 to 200,000 clones, roughly nine tenths being singletons. The CDR3 spans 17 residues. V lost 0 bases and J 4 bases, leaving 19 bases between the germline ends. Germline V lookup: CDR1 SGHRS, CDR2 YFSETQ. The rearrangement uses TRBV5-1 and TRBJ1-1, with D hard to call. The sample consisted of peripheral blood, taken 28 days after the second AZD1222 dose. This TCR was recovered from an adult who received the AZD1222 COVID-19 vaccine. The CDR3 DNA reads TGCGCCAGCAGCTTGGAGTCGCGGGCCGGGAGGAGCACTGAAGCTTTCTTT. Translating it yields CASSLESRAGRSTEAFF.